This TCR beta chain is from a study of CD8 T cells in ankylosing spondylitis. The CDR3 contains 17 residues. The germline V gene encodes CDR1 MGHDK and CDR2 SYGVNS. Trimming cost V 0 bases and J 14 bases, with 23 bases left between them. Each CDR3 protein gets one entry after TCRdb re-called the 5' RACE reads with MiXCR. Among 750,000 to 850,000 distinct CDR3 sequences listed, about 10% were seen once. Regarding the study as a whole: Earlier authors reported some of these motif variants in reactive arthritis synovial fluid and blood. Characteristic of ankylosing spondylitis blood, it appeared, was a TCR beta motif comprising several highly homologous variants. In ankylosing spondylitis patients, matched synovial fluid reportedly showed significant enrichment of disease-linked clones. The disease-linked clones had a CD8+ phenotype and low blood frequencies.

Comments on this clonotype: Its specificity is unknown.

The V call is TRBV25-1, the J call TRBJ1-6, with TRBD1 as a possible D gene (5 bases). This receptor was identified in a male donor with ankylosing spondylitis. Sequences were obtained from blood, either unsorted or a sorted T cell fraction (not recorded which). CDR3 sequence reads: CASSEYGTGPPRSALHF. In DNA, the CDR3 is TGTGCCAGCAGTGAATATGGAACAGGCCCTCCCCGATCGGCCCTCCACTTT.